This passage covers 11 T cell receptor beta chains from one sample sequenced in a study of cytomegalovirus exposure and HLA in healthy donors. The primer mix had 60 Vbeta and 13 Jbeta primers. Measured with immunoSEQ multiplex PCR; TCRdb has only the in-frame clones, and not every one. Among about 130,000 clones listed, almost 80% were seen once. The sequencing sample was made of PBMCs. The receptors were gathered from a female donor in good health and CMV-seronegative.

The chain has TRBV28 and TRBJ1-5; unclear D gene. V gave up 3 bases and J gave up 2 bases, with 11 bases separating them. The V gene's germline CDR1 is MDHEN and CDR2 SYDVKM. This CDR3 spans 15 amino acids. The CDR3: CASSLEGRGNQPQHF. CDR3 bases: TGTGCCAGCAGTTTGGAGGGAAGAGGCAATCAGCCCCAGCATTTT.

V is TRBV11-2 and J is TRBJ2-7; 12 bases align to TRBD2. This CDR3 is 14 amino acids long. J gave up 7 bases and V 3 bases, and 4 bases lay outside the gene matches. Germline lookup yields CDR1 SGHAT and CDR2 FQNNGV. CDR3 bases: TGTGCCAGCAGCTTCCGACTAGCGGGAGATGAGCAGTACTTC. Amino acids: CASSFRLAGDEQYF.

J is TRBJ1-5 and V is TRBV21-1; the D segment call TRBD1 is taken from the table without a DNA check. TRBV21-1 is a pseudogene segment. The CDR3 has 15 amino acids. CDR3 amino acids: CASSKGGQLNQPQHF. CDR3 in DNA: TGTGCCAGCAGCAAAGGGGGACAGCTCAATCAGCCCCAGCATTTT.

The chain couples TRBV7-2 to TRBJ2-5; 8 nucleotides agree with TRBD1. The CDR3 spans 15 residues. V shed 3 bases, J shed 2 bases, and the junction held 5 bases outside the gene matches. Germline V gene lookup returns CDR1 SGHTA and CDR2 FQGNSA. CDR3 coding DNA: TGTGCCAGCAGCTTGGGACAGGCGGGACAAGAGACCCAGTACTTC. Its translation: CASSLGQAGQETQYF. Filled out from reference TRBV7-2 and TRBJ2-5, the complete variable domain reads GAGVSQSPSNKVTEKGKDVELRCDPISGHTALYWYRQSLGQGLEFLIYFQGNSAPDKSGLPSDRFSAERTGGSVSTLTIQRTQQEDSAVYLCASSLGQAGQETQYFGPGTRLLVL.

This chain connects TRBV25-1 to TRBJ1-2; 10 nucleotides match TRBD1. The junction had 1 base not matched to a gene; V was cut back by 4 bases and J by 2 bases. This CDR3 is built from 14 residues. Per the germline V gene, CDR1 is MGHDK and CDR2 is SYGVNS. This chain's CDR3 is CASSGDRGNYGYTF. The CDR3 DNA reads TGTGCCAGCAGTGGGGACAGGGGAAACTATGGCTACACCTTC.

The chain joins TRBV30 to TRBJ2-1, with 11 bases identical to TRBD2. Per germline, CDR1 GTSNPN and CDR2 SVGIG (reference sequence). V trimming: 6 bases; J trimming: 4 bases; junction bases outside the gene matches: 5. The CDR3 runs 14 residues. The CDR3 loop is CACTGLAVYNEQFF. The CDR3, as DNA: TGTGCCTGCACGGGACTAGCGGTGTACAATGAGCAGTTCTTC.

The rearrangement uses TRBV7-9 and TRBJ2-3, with a weak D call TRBD1 (6 bases). The V gene lost 3 bases and the J gene lost 7 bases, with 20 bases spanning the gap. Germline V gene data show CDR1 as SEHNR and CDR2 as FQNEAQ (reference sequence). The CDR3 is made up of 16 amino acids. The CDR3: CASSLGDTGGVNTQYF. In nucleotides, the CDR3 is TGTGCCAGCAGCTTGGGGGACACCGGTGGGGTGAATACGCAGTATTTT.

V and J are TRBV6-6 and TRBJ1-5; TRBD1 agrees at 7 bases. Germline values: CDR1 MNHNY, CDR2 SVGAGI (reference sequence). The ends lost 5 bases at V and 1 base at J; junction bases unmatched: 5. The CDR3 length is 15 residues. CDR3 amino acids: CASSLLTGSNQPQHF. CDR3 nucleotide sequence: TGTGCCAGCAGTCTTCTGACAGGGAGCAATCAGCCCCAGCATTTT.

The V gene is TRBV5-6, the J gene TRBJ2-7, with 8 bases matching TRBD1. J was trimmed by 3 bases and V by 0 bases; bases with no gene match: 2. Germline loops: CDR1 SGHDT, CDR2 YYEEEE. The CDR3 loop spans 14 amino acids. In nucleotides, the CDR3 is TGTGCCAGCAGCTTGGAGGGACAGGTCTACGAGCAGTACTTC. Translated, it gives CASSLEGQVYEQYF.

This clone was detected only a few times. This chain uses TRBV6-4 with TRBJ2-2, with D tentatively TRBD1 (5 bases). Per the germline V gene, CDR1 is MRHNA and CDR2 is SNTAGT. Trimming removed 5 bases from V and 5 bases from J, with 9 bases in between. The CDR3 contains 13 residues. This CDR3 is CASSLRETGELFF. The CDR3 coding sequence is TGTGCCAGCAGTCTCAGGGAAACCGGGGAGCTGTTTTTT.

This chain links TRBV19 with TRBJ2-5, with a weak D call TRBD1 (5 bases). The CDR3 sequence is 14 residues long. With 1 base removed from V and 5 bases from J, the gap between germline ends came to 11 bases. Germline-derived CDR1 and CDR2 are LNHDA and SQIVND (reference sequence). Written as DNA, the CDR3 is TGTGCCAGTAGTATAGTCAGGGCCGGTGAGACCCAGTACTTC. This codes for CASSIVRAGETQYF. Variable domain in full (rest from reference TRBV19 and TRBJ2-5): DGGITQSPKYLFRKEGQNVTLSCEQNLNHDAMYWYRQDPGQGLRLIYYSQIVNDFQKGDIAEGYSVSREKKESFPLTVTSAQKNPTAFYLCASSIVRAGETQYFGPGTRLLVL.